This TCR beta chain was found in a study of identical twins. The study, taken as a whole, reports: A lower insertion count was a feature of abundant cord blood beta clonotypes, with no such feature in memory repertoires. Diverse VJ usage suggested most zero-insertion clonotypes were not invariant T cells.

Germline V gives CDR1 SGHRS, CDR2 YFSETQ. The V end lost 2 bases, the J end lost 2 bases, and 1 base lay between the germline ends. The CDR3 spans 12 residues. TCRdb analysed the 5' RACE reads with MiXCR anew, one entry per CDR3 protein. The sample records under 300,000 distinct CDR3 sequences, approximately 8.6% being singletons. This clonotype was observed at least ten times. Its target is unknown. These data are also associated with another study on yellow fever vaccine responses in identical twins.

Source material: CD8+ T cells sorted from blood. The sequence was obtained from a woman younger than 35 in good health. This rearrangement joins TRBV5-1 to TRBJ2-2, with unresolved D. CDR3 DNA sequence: TGCGCCAGCAGCTTTAACACCGGGGAGCTGTTTTTT. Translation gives CASSFNTGELFF.